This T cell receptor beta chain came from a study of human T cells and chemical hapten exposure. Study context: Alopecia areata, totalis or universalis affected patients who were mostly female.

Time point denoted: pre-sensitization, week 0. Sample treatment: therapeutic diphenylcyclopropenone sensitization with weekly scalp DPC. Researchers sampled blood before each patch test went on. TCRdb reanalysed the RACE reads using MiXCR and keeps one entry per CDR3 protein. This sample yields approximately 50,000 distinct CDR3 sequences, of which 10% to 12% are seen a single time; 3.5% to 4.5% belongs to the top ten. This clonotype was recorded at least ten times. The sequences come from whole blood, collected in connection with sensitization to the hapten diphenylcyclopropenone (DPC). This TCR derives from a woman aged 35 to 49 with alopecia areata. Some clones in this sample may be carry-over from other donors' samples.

The CDR3 region has the DNA TGTGCCAGCAGCTTAGACAATAGGGACAATTCACCCCTCCACTTT. Translating gives CASSLDNRDNSPLHF. V usage is TRBV7-2 and J usage is TRBJ1-6; a possible D gene is TRBD1 (5 bases). CDR3 length equals 15 residues. Germline CDR1 SGHTA, CDR2 FQGNSA. The germline V and J ends were trimmed by 1 base and 7 bases, with 11 bases remaining between them.